Listed below are T cell receptor beta chains from one sample, sequenced in a study of graft-versus-host responses after intestinal transplantation. No cognate antigen is known for these TCRs. Using immunoSEQ multiplex PCR, the repertoire was profiled, and TCRdb retains in-frame clones only, with some absent. The sample yields under 150,000 clones, approximately 95% seen once. The specimen was unstimulated CD4+ T cells sorted from spleen or lymph node cells, collected before intestinal transplant. The receptors here all came from a human donor who received an intestinal transplant. Both conserved end residues are part of each CDR3. Fields, in order: V gene, clone size, D gene, J gene, CDR3 protein, CDR3 DNA. D genes are given only for firm matches. Size is omitted from some rows. Given values are once, few, many or a class for expanded clones.

V gene: TRBV7-3
clone size: -
D gene: -
J gene: TRBJ1-1
CDR3 protein: CASSLAGPTEAFF
CDR3 DNA: TGTGCCAGCAGCTTAGCAGGGCCCACTGAAGCTTTCTTT

V gene: TRBV7-6
clone size: -
D gene: -
J gene: TRBJ2-3
CDR3 protein: CASSLEASSRTDTQYF
CDR3 DNA: TGTGCCAGCAGCTTAGAGGCTAGCTCACGCACAGATACGCAGTATTTT

V gene: TRBV28
clone size: -
D gene: -
J gene: TRBJ1-4
CDR3 protein: CASSLHGTNEKLFF
CDR3 DNA: TGTGCCAGCAGTTTACACGGGACTAATGAAAAACTGTTTTTT

V gene: TRBV5-3
clone size: -
D gene: -
J gene: TRBJ2-3
CDR3 protein: CARSLSARERTDTQYF
CDR3 DNA: TGTGCCAGAAGCTTGTCGGCCAGGGAGCGCACAGATACGCAGTATTTT

V gene: TRBV14
clone size: -
D gene: TRBD2
J gene: TRBJ2-5
CDR3 protein: CASSHRMGGRAGETQYF
CDR3 DNA: TGTGCCAGCAGCCACCGAATGGGCGGGAGGGCCGGGGAGACCCAGTACTTC

V gene: TRBV19
clone size: -
D gene: -
J gene: TRBJ1-1
CDR3 protein: CASSITPGANTEAFF
CDR3 DNA: TGTGCCAGTAGTATCACCCCAGGAGCCAACACTGAAGCTTTCTTT

V gene: TRBV10-1
clone size: -
D gene: -
J gene: TRBJ2-5
CDR3 protein: CASSDPGTQETQYF
CDR3 DNA: TGCGCCAGCAGTGATCCCGGGACTCAAGAGACCCAGTACTTC

V gene: TRBV6-5
clone size: -
D gene: -
J gene: TRBJ2-5
CDR3 protein: CASSYSGSYETQYF
CDR3 DNA: TGTGCCAGCAGTTACTCAGGCTCGTATGAGACCCAGTACTTC

V gene: TRBV11-2
clone size: -
D gene: -
J gene: TRBJ2-2
CDR3 protein: CASNFLRGRELFF
CDR3 DNA: TGTGCCAGCAATTTCCTAAGGGGCCGGGAGCTGTTTTTT

V gene: TRBV2
clone size: -
D gene: TRBD1
J gene: TRBJ1-5
CDR3 protein: CASQQGSQPQHF
CDR3 DNA: TGTGCCAGCCAACAGGGGAGTCAGCCCCAGCATTTT

V gene: TRBV7-2
clone size: -
D gene: -
J gene: TRBJ2-1
CDR3 protein: CASEPWQAYNEQFF
CDR3 DNA: TGTGCCAGTGAGCCATGGCAGGCCTACAATGAGCAGTTCTTC

V gene: TRBV11-2
clone size: -
D gene: -
J gene: TRBJ2-7
CDR3 protein: CASSQFKLAAAYEQYF
CDR3 DNA: TGTGCCAGCAGCCAATTCAAACTAGCCGCTGCCTACGAGCAGTACTTC

V gene: TRBV7-2
clone size: -
D gene: -
J gene: TRBJ2-1
CDR3 protein: CASSLAGSRREQFF
CDR3 DNA: TGTGCCAGCAGCTTAGCCGGTAGCCGGCGTGAGCAGTTCTTC

V gene: TRBV19
clone size: -
D gene: -
J gene: TRBJ2-7
CDR3 protein: CASSMRDETSYEQYF
CDR3 DNA: TGTGCCAGTAGTATGAGGGATGAGACATCCTACGAGCAGTACTTC

V gene: TRBV7-8
clone size: -
D gene: -
J gene: TRBJ2-2
CDR3 protein: CASSPDRINTGELFF
CDR3 DNA: TGTGCCAGCAGCCCCGACAGGATTAACACCGGGGAGCTGTTTTTT

V gene: TRBV9
clone size: -
D gene: TRBD2
J gene: TRBJ2-7
CDR3 protein: CASSPRLAGAYEQYF
CDR3 DNA: TGTGCCAGCAGCCCCCGACTAGCGGGGGCCTACGAGCAGTACTTC

V gene: TRBV6-1
clone size: -
D gene: TRBD1
J gene: TRBJ2-1
CDR3 protein: CASSDIGTGRTKQFF
CDR3 DNA: TGTGCCAGCAGTGATATTGGGACAGGGAGGACCAAGCAGTTCTTC

V gene: TRBV5-1
clone size: -
D gene: -
J gene: TRBJ2-5
CDR3 protein: CASTKEVQETQYF
CDR3 DNA: TGCGCCAGCACTAAGGAAGTCCAAGAGACCCAGTACTTC

V gene: TRBV7-9
clone size: -
D gene: -
J gene: TRBJ1-2
CDR3 protein: CASSLARAETYGYTF
CDR3 DNA: TGTGCCAGCAGCTTAGCCCGGGCAGAAACCTATGGCTACACCTTC

V gene: TRBV5-1
clone size: -
D gene: TRBD1
J gene: TRBJ2-2
CDR3 protein: CASSSLTGDTGELFF
CDR3 DNA: TGCGCCAGCAGCTCCTTGACAGGGGACACCGGGGAGCTGTTTTTT

V gene: TRBV6-4
clone size: once
D gene: -
J gene: TRBJ1-4
CDR3 protein: CASSDLSRRAREKLFF
CDR3 DNA: TGTGCCAGCAGTGACTTAAGTCGTCGGGCTAGAGAAAAACTGTTTTTT

V gene: TRBV6-5
clone size: -
D gene: -
J gene: TRBJ1-3
CDR3 protein: CASSYDFFSGNTIYF
CDR3 DNA: TGTGCCAGCAGTTACGATTTTTTCTCTGGAAACACCATATATTTT

V gene: TRBV5-4
clone size: -
D gene: -
J gene: TRBJ1-1
CDR3 protein: CASSLGGTMNTEAFF
CDR3 DNA: TGTGCCAGCAGCCTGGGCGGGACTATGAACACTGAAGCTTTCTTT

V gene: TRBV19
clone size: -
D gene: TRBD1
J gene: TRBJ2-1
CDR3 protein: CASSKSRDSDEQFF
CDR3 DNA: TGTGCCAGTAGCAAAAGCCGGGACAGCGATGAGCAGTTCTTC

V gene: TRBV6-5
clone size: -
D gene: TRBD2
J gene: TRBJ2-7
CDR3 protein: CASRGGDRAYEQYF
CDR3 DNA: TGTGCCAGCAGGGGGGGGGACCGCGCCTACGAGCAGTACTTC

V gene: TRBV7-9
clone size: -
D gene: -
J gene: TRBJ2-3
CDR3 protein: CASSLTDTQYF
CDR3 DNA: TGTGCCAGCAGCTTAACCGATACGCAGTATTTT

V gene: TRBV27
clone size: -
D gene: -
J gene: TRBJ1-2
CDR3 protein: CASRWGVTSPGYTF
CDR3 DNA: TGTGCCAGCAGGTGGGGAGTAACTAGCCCTGGCTACACCTTC

V gene: TRBV18
clone size: -
D gene: -
J gene: TRBJ1-1
CDR3 protein: CASSQMGAPRINTEAFF
CDR3 DNA: TGTGCCAGCTCACAAATGGGGGCCCCGAGAATAAACACTGAAGCTTTCTTT

V gene: TRBV10-1
clone size: -
D gene: -
J gene: TRBJ1-1
CDR3 protein: CASSMGLRRAEAFF
CDR3 DNA: TGCGCCAGCAGTATGGGTCTCCGGCGGGCTGAAGCTTTCTTT

V gene: TRBV25-1
clone size: -
D gene: TRBD1
J gene: TRBJ2-7
CDR3 protein: CASSSTGGQWEQYF
CDR3 DNA: TGTGCCAGCAGCTCGACAGGGGGGCAGTGGGAGCAGTACTTC

V gene: TRBV28
clone size: -
D gene: -
J gene: TRBJ2-7
CDR3 protein: CASSPLDRGTYEQYF
CDR3 DNA: TGTGCCAGCAGTCCTCTGGACAGAGGAACCTACGAGCAGTACTTC

V gene: TRBV5-1
clone size: -
D gene: -
J gene: TRBJ2-7
CDR3 protein: CASSPSPIRSYEQYF
CDR3 DNA: TGCGCCAGCAGCCCGAGCCCGATCCGATCCTACGAGCAGTACTTC

V gene: TRBV25-1
clone size: once
D gene: -
J gene: TRBJ2-7
CDR3 protein: CASSESRLAYEQYF
CDR3 DNA: TGTGCCAGCAGTGAATCTCGGCTAGCCTACGAGCAGTACTTC

V gene: TRBV5-6
clone size: -
D gene: -
J gene: TRBJ2-7
CDR3 protein: CASSPPVGSSYEQYF
CDR3 DNA: TGTGCCAGCAGCCCCCCGGTCGGAAGCTCCTACGAGCAGTACTTC

V gene: TRBV28
clone size: -
D gene: -
J gene: TRBJ1-5
CDR3 protein: CASSLKDLYSNQPQHF
CDR3 DNA: TGTGCCAGCAGTTTAAAAGATCTTTATAGCAATCAGCCCCAGCATTTT

V gene: TRBV7-9
clone size: -
D gene: -
J gene: TRBJ1-2
CDR3 protein: CASSFLGGYTF
CDR3 DNA: TGTGCCAGCAGCTTTCTGGGGGGCTACACCTTC

V gene: TRBV30
clone size: once
D gene: TRBD1
J gene: TRBJ1-1
CDR3 protein: CAWSRTGDTEAFF
CDR3 DNA: TGTGCCTGGAGTCGGACAGGGGACACTGAAGCTTTCTTT

V gene: TRBV5-4
clone size: -
D gene: TRBD1
J gene: TRBJ2-7
CDR3 protein: CASGAAPGQGAGEQYF
CDR3 DNA: TGTGCCAGCGGAGCGGCACCGGGACAGGGGGCAGGCGAGCAGTACTTC

V gene: TRBV10-1
clone size: -
D gene: -
J gene: TRBJ1-1
CDR3 protein: CASSESRGSNTEAFF
CDR3 DNA: TGCGCCAGCAGTGAGTCGCGGGGCTCGAACACTGAAGCTTTCTTT

V gene: TRBV10-2
clone size: -
D gene: -
J gene: TRBJ2-1
CDR3 protein: CASSGTLLTLSEQFF
CDR3 DNA: TGCGCCAGCAGTGGGACTCTTTTGACCCTCAGTGAGCAGTTCTTC

V gene: TRBV7-9
clone size: -
D gene: -
J gene: TRBJ1-4
CDR3 protein: CASSTGWGGEKLFF
CDR3 DNA: TGTGCCAGCAGTACAGGGTGGGGGGGTGAAAAACTGTTTTTT

V gene: TRBV27
clone size: -
D gene: -
J gene: TRBJ2-2
CDR3 protein: CASSFSVRDRNTGELFF
CDR3 DNA: TGTGCCAGCAGTTTTTCGGTACGAGACAGGAACACCGGGGAGCTGTTTTTT

V gene: TRBV19
clone size: -
D gene: TRBD2
J gene: TRBJ2-1
CDR3 protein: CASSIPRGAGGPEQFF
CDR3 DNA: TGTGCCAGTAGTATCCCCCGGGGAGCGGGAGGGCCGGAGCAGTTCTTC

V gene: TRBV5-1
clone size: -
D gene: TRBD2
J gene: TRBJ2-5
CDR3 protein: CASSPRVRGVQETQYF
CDR3 DNA: TGCGCCAGCAGCCCAAGGGTCCGGGGGGTACAAGAGACCCAGTACTTC

V gene: TRBV10-3
clone size: -
D gene: -
J gene: TRBJ1-5
CDR3 protein: CAISAAASNQPQHF
CDR3 DNA: TGTGCCATCAGTGCGGCAGCTAGCAATCAGCCCCAGCATTTT

V gene: TRBV4-1
clone size: -
D gene: TRBD1
J gene: TRBJ1-2
CDR3 protein: CASSQAISRDRVNYGYTF
CDR3 DNA: TGCGCCAGCAGCCAGGCCATTTCCCGGGACAGAGTTAACTATGGCTACACCTTC

V gene: TRBV6-5
clone size: -
D gene: -
J gene: TRBJ2-2
CDR3 protein: CASSYLGQAVAGELFF
CDR3 DNA: TGTGCCAGCAGTTACTTGGGCCAGGCTGTGGCCGGGGAGCTGTTTTTT

V gene: TRBV7-9
clone size: -
D gene: TRBD2
J gene: TRBJ2-1
CDR3 protein: CASSSSGNLFF
CDR3 DNA: TGTGCCAGCAGCAGTAGCGGGAATCTGTTCTTC